The rows below give T cell receptor beta chains drawn from one sample of a study of shared T cell receptors in the human thymus. Profiling relied on immunoSEQ multiplex PCR, and the TCRdb table lists in-frame clones only, not all of them. The data hold hundreds of thousands of clones, with 75% to 80% observed a single time. These records were also assigned to another study, of human thymus T cells.

Material: thymocytes. The receptor source for this set is a boy under two years old with a congenital heart defect. Both conserved end residues are trimmed from each CDR3.

V gene	J gene	CDR3 protein
TRBV4-2	TRBJ1-1	ASSQSYRESMNTEAF
TRBV7-2	TRBJ2-7	ASSQRELAGALYEQY
TRBV7-9	TRBJ2-1	ASRPPKWQGSSYNEQF
TRBV14	TRBJ2-5	ASSQSDRPSTQY
TRBV29-1	TRBJ2-1	SVRPGLAGGLGEQF
TRBV18	TRBJ1-2	ASSPVIRGGYT
TRBV11-3	TRBJ2-7	ASSLEVRGVRACADYEQY
TRBV27	TRBJ2-7	ASSRLRYYEQY
TRBV15	TRBJ2-3	ATSRIRGRATDTQY
TRBV18	TRBJ1-4	ASSRDRTHATNEKLF
TRBV19	TRBJ1-2	ASSPPEGLLYGYT
TRBV29-1	TRBJ2-4	SVESGVGTKNIQY
TRBV25-1	TRBJ1-4	ASSEYPRSDFNEKLF
TRBV11-2	TRBJ2-2	ASSSGQTTGELF
TRBV7-9	TRBJ2-5	ASSSGQEQEETQY
TRBV29-1	TRBJ2-1	SVGRGQIYNEQF
TRBV9	TRBJ2-3	ASSVGGLAGGPTQY
TRBV27	TRBJ2-7	ASSSHSQPSGSGYEQY
TRBV7-2	TRBJ2-1	ASSLIRVRGRGYEQF
TRBV19	TRBJ2-1	ASSTLAGGPDNEQF
TRBV4-2	TRBJ2-2	ASSHRLAGAGELF
TRBV28	TRBJ2-7	ASSLPRGLAGPSYEQY
TRBV28	TRBJ1-2	ASSCTSDFRMVVLCYT
TRBV19	TRBJ2-1	ASSTTGGLTYNEQF
TRBV15	TRBJ2-2	ATSRDKRLAANTGELF
TRBV28	-	ASSFQAGDYEQY
TRBV4-3	TRBJ1-5	ASSQERSNQPQH
TRBV2	TRBJ2-7	AKKREGLSYEQY
TRBV19	TRBJ2-1	ASSLASGRARWSSYNEQF
TRBV6-8	TRBJ1-4	ASSYPPAGRGHEKLF
TRBV28	TRBJ1-4	ASSSYPTTVLRKLF
TRBV13	TRBJ2-5	ASSPLPRGRSQY
TRBV6-4	TRBJ2-1	ASSDVLAGVSEQF
TRBV4-3	TRBJ2-7	ASSQSGTIRVYEQY
TRBV19	TRBJ2-2	ASISPEQAANTGELF
TRBV5-4	TRBJ1-3	ASSSGQSGNTIY
TRBV28	TRBJ1-3	ASTLAGALAGNTIY
TRBV29-1	TRBJ2-1	SAIHRDRGYNEQF
TRBV27	TRBJ2-7	ASSRPKGLAGPDSLEEQY